These 18 T cell receptor beta chains originate from one sample sequenced in a study of graft-versus-host responses after intestinal transplantation. Sequencing used immunoSEQ multiplex PCR; TCRdb keeps in-frame clones, though not all of them. The sample carries under 25,000 clones, 86% recorded once. The sample was bone marrow, taken approximately 120 days after transplant. The receptors stem from a human patient who received an intestinal transplant, so some T cells may come from the graft donor.

The CDR3 DNA reads as TGTGCCAGCAGCTCCGGGCGACAGGGATTTAATTCACCCCTCCACTTT. It translates to CASSSGRQGFNSPLHF. The chain employs TRBV7-9 and TRBJ1-6; 7 nucleotides match TRBD1. The germline CDR1 and CDR2 sequences are SEHNR and FQNEAQ (reference sequence). This CDR3 spans 16 amino acids. The V segment lost 4 bases and the J segment 6 bases; nucleotides outside the gene matches: 9. The whole variable domain, filled in from reference TRBV7-9 and TRBJ1-6, reads DTGVSQNPRHKITKRGQNVTFRCDPISEHNRLYWYRQTLGQGPEFLTYFQNEAQLEKSRLLSDRFSAERPKGSFSTLEIQRTEQGDSAMYLCASSSGRQGFNSPLHFGNGTRLTVT.

For this clone: At one of its ends the junction is not consistent with the germline gene, which may arise from a read error. V gene TRBV25-1 combines with J gene TRBJ1-6; 9 nucleotides align to TRBD1. Germline-derived CDR1 and CDR2 are MGHDK and SYGVNS. This CDR3 contains 14 residues. CDR3 amino acids: CAGSGDRANSPLHF. For the CDR3, the DNA is TGTGCCGGCAGTGGGGACAGGGCTAATTCACCCCTCCACTTT. The whole variable domain, filled in from reference TRBV25-1 and TRBJ1-6, reads EADIYQTPRYLVIGTGKKITLECSQTMGHDKMYWYQQDPGMELHLIHYSYGVNSTEKGDLSSESTVSRIRTEHFPLTLESARPSHTSQYLCAGSGDRANSPLHFGNGTRLTVT.

The rearrangement uses TRBV6-5 and TRBJ2-5; D unclear. Germline lookup yields CDR1 MNHEY and CDR2 SVGAGI. Trimming removed 8 bases from V and 11 bases from J, with 15 bases in between. The CDR3 sequence is 11 residues long. CDR3 loop: CASASAGKQYF. CDR3 DNA sequence: TGTGCCAGCGCTTCCGCCGGAAAGCAGTACTTC.

J is TRBJ2-2 and V is TRBV19; 10 bases match TRBD1. V dropped 0 bases and J dropped 0; count of bases not matched to a gene: 4. Germline CDR1 and CDR2: LNHDA and SQIVND (reference sequence). The CDR3 spans 18 residues. The CDR3 nucleotides are TGTGCCAGTAGTATAGATATGACAGGGGGCCCGAACACCGGGGAGCTGTTTTTT. It translates to CASSIDMTGGPNTGELFF. The whole variable domain, filled in from reference TRBV19 and TRBJ2-2, reads DGGITQSPKYLFRKEGQNVTLSCEQNLNHDAMYWYRQDPGQGLRLIYYSQIVNDFQKGDIAEGYSVSREKKESFPLTVTSAQKNPTAFYLCASSIDMTGGPNTGELFFGEGSRLTVL.

Comments on this clone: A junction boundary mismatches the germline segment, possibly from a read error. The V gene is TRBV4-1, the J gene TRBJ1-1; no definite D call. Per the germline V gene, CDR1 is MGHRA and CDR2 is YSYEKL. The CDR3 covers 12 residues. The CDR3 region is CASGQVNTEAFF. Written as DNA, the CDR3 is TGCGCCAGCGGCCAGGTTAACACTGAAGCTTTCTTT.

This chain joins TRBV9 and TRBJ2-7, with D perhaps TRBD1 (6 bases). The CDR3 loop spans 13 amino acids. CDR1 SGDLS and CDR2 YYNGEE come from the germline V gene. V was shortened by 4 bases and J by 2 bases, with 10 bases between the two germline ends. The DNA for the CDR3 is TGTGCCAGCAGCCCCAGGGGCCCCTACGAGCAGTACTTC. Translated: CASSPRGPYEQYF.

The V call is TRBV9, the J call TRBJ2-7; 9 positions agree with TRBD2. V gave up 2 bases and J gave up 7 bases; unmatched junction bases: 7. Germline-derived CDR1 and CDR2 are SGDLS and YYNGEE. The CDR3 length is 14 residues. The CDR3 protein is CASSVSSGTGEQYF. CDR3 nucleotide sequence: TGTGCCAGCAGCGTCTCTAGCGGGACCGGGGAGCAGTACTTC. The complete variable domain, with remaining parts taken from reference TRBV9 and TRBJ2-7, reads DSGVTQTPKHLITATGQRVTLRCSPRSGDLSVYWYQQSLDQGLQFLIQYYNGEERAKGNILERFSAQQFPDLHSELNLSSLELGDSALYFCASSVSSGTGEQYFGPGTRLTVT.

The gene calls are TRBV6-6 and TRBJ2-1, with a weak D call TRBD2 (5 bases). Germline-derived CDR1 and CDR2 are MNHNY and SVGAGI (reference sequence). The CDR3 has 12 residues. V shed 1 base and J shed 9 bases, with 7 bases lying between them. DNA for the CDR3: TGTGCCAGCAGTTACTTAGAGGGTGAGCAGTTCTTC. This codes for CASSYLEGEQFF.

DNA for the CDR3: TGTGCCAGCAGCTTACTGGGACTAGCGGGAGCCAATGAGCAGTTCTTC. It specifies CASSLLGLAGANEQFF. The chain employs TRBV5-6 and TRBJ2-1, with 14 bases matching TRBD2. The V and J ends lost 2 bases and 6 bases, in that order; junction bases with no gene match: 4. CDR3 length: 16 amino acids. Germline V CDR1 and CDR2: SGHDT, YYEEEE.

This chain joins TRBV19 and TRBJ2-1, with TRBD2 matching 10 bases. V was clipped by 3 bases and J by 10 bases; unmatched bases: 6. CDR3 length: 14 amino acids. Germline loops: CDR1 LNHDA, CDR2 SQIVND (reference sequence). CDR3: CASSIPTSGNEQFF. The CDR3 nucleotides are TGTGCCAGTAGTATCCCAACTAGCGGGAACGAGCAGTTCTTC.

The chain links TRBV27 to TRBJ2-7, with D unresolved. The J call may be mistaken, given a closer DNA end match to TRBJ2-5. Germline lookup yields CDR1 MNHEY and CDR2 SMNVEV (reference sequence). The CDR3 totals 16 residues. The CDR3 DNA is TGTGCCAGCAGCGGTCAGAGAAGATCGTACCAAGAGACCCAGTACTTC. Translated, it gives CASSGQRRSYQETQYF.

This rearrangement joins TRBV7-9 to TRBJ1-1; D is unresolved. Trimming cost V 4 bases and J 5 bases, with 11 bases left between them. This CDR3 has 13 amino acids. Germline loops: CDR1 SEHNR, CDR2 FQNEAQ (reference sequence). The CDR3 coding sequence is TGTGCCAGCAGCTCCGGGTCCGGGACTGAAGCTTTCTTT. The encoded protein is CASSSGSGTEAFF. The whole variable domain, filled in from reference TRBV7-9 and TRBJ1-1, reads DTGVSQNPRHKITKRGQNVTFRCDPISEHNRLYWYRQTLGQGPEFLTYFQNEAQLEKSRLLSDRFSAERPKGSFSTLEIQRTEQGDSAMYLCASSSGSGTEAFFGQGTRLTVV.

This chain uses TRBV7-8 with TRBJ2-3, with TRBD2 identical over 12 bases. CDR3 length: 22 amino acids. After removal of 0 bases from V and 0 bases from J, the junction contained 16 bases not matched to a gene. Germline values: CDR1 SGHVS, CDR2 FQNEAQ. CDR3 coding DNA: TGTGCCAGCAGCTTAGCCTTCGTGACTAGCGGGAGAAGGGCCATGAGCACAGATACGCAGTATTTT. This gives the protein CASSLAFVTSGRRAMSTDTQYF.

This clone was observed a single time. The chain links TRBV27 to TRBJ2-7; 11 bases are a match to TRBD2. Germline assignment: CDR1 MNHEY and CDR2 SMNVEV (reference sequence). V trimming: 1 base; J trimming: 2 bases; junction bases outside the gene matches: 4. The CDR3 is 16 amino acids. The CDR3 sequence: CASSLFGTSGTYEQYF. For the CDR3, the DNA is TGTGCCAGCAGTTTATTTGGGACTAGCGGTACCTACGAGCAGTACTTC.

The CDR3 here is CATSSGAGITGELFF. The CDR3 region has the DNA TGTGCCACCAGCAGTGGAGCGGGAATCACCGGGGAGCTGTTTTTT. The rearrangement uses TRBV15 and TRBJ2-2; 7 bases are shared with TRBD2. The junction had 5 bases not matched to a gene; V was cut back by 3 bases and J by 4 bases. Germline V lookup: CDR1 LNHNV, CDR2 YYDKDF (reference sequence). The CDR3 runs 15 residues.

The V call is TRBV4-2, the J call TRBJ2-7, with D tentatively TRBD1 or TRBD2 (5 bases each). Per germline, CDR1 LGHNA and CDR2 YNFKEQ. The CDR3 contains 16 residues. With 1 base removed from V and 0 bases from J, the gap between germline ends came to 13 bases. CDR3 coding DNA: TGTGCCAGCAGCCAAGGGGGGATGGCTGACTCCTACGAGCAGTACTTC. Translating it yields CASSQGGMADSYEQYF.

The CDR3 DNA is TGTGCCAGCAGCCAAGATCTTCTAGCGGGGGTGAAAGATACGCAGTATTTT. The encoded protein is CASSQDLLAGVKDTQYF. The V gene is TRBV4-2, the J gene TRBJ2-3; 10 nucleotides match TRBD2. The CDR3 runs to 17 residues. V lost 0 bases to trimming and J lost 5 bases; unmatched junction nucleotides: 8. Germline V lookup: CDR1 LGHNA, CDR2 YNFKEQ.

With regard to this clone: A junction end diverges from the germline sequence, so it may reflect a read error. The rearrangement joins TRBV7-7 to TRBJ1-1; D remains ambiguous. CDR1 and CDR2 from the germline V gene are SSHAT and FNYEAQ (reference sequence). This CDR3 contains 13 residues. The CDR3 loop is CASSARRNTEAFF. CDR3 nucleotide sequence: TGTGCTAGCAGCGCCCGTAGGAACACTGAAGCTTTCTTT.